This T cell receptor (beta chain) was identified during a study of beta chain features in type 1 diabetes. Study-level information: Examined across all samples were about 110,000,000 sorted cells. Overall study findings and caveats: More deletions and fewer insertions at VDJ junctions were found in patients with type 1 diabetes.

About this clone: Its target is not known.

Since all of the isolated RNA was reverse transcribed, expressed TCRB transcripts were what got sequenced. Libraries were prepared by immunoSEQ multiplex PCR; TCRdb keeps only in-frame clonotypes and omits some of them. The data contain over 65,000 clones, 25% to 35% of them seen just once; the ten biggest clones take up about 0.42%. The CDR3 extends over 15 amino acids. Germline V gives CDR1 MNHEY, CDR2 SMNVEV (reference sequence). Germline trimming cut 5 bases from V and 5 bases from J; bases unmatched to any gene: 10. Input material: stem cell memory CD4+ T cells from blood. The clonotype was recovered from a young woman in good health. The chain joins TRBV27 to TRBJ1-1; TRBD1 matches 8 bases. This chain's CDR3 is CASSVTGAPRTEAFF. The CDR3 DNA follows: TGTGCCAGCAGTGTGACAGGGGCGCCGAGGACTGAAGCTTTCTTT.